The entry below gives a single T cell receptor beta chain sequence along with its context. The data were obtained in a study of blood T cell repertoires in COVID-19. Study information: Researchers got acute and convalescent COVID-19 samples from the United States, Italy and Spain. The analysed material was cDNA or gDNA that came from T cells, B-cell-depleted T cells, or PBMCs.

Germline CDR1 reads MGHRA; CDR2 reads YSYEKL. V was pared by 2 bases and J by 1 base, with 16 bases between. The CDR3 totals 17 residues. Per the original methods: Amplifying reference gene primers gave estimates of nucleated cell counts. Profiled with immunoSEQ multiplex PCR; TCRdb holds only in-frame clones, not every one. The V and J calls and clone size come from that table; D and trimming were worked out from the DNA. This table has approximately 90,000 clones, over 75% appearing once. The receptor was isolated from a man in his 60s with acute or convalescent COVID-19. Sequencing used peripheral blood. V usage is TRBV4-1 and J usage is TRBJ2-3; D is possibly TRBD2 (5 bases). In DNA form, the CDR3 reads TGCGCCAGCAGCCAACCCCTCTTGTTGCGGGGCACAGATACGCAGTATTTT. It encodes CASSQPLLLRGTDTQYF.